There are a few counts of the clone carrying this T cell receptor (beta chain). Its target is unknown. This record comes from a study of OX40 agonist ivuxolimab in advanced cancers. Whole-study results and caveats: Compared with CD4+, CD8+ T cells on average had more expanded clones. Relatively little clonal expansion, among the lowest observed, appeared in partial responders at 0.1-3.0 mg/kg.

The CDR3 length is 14 residues. V lost 9 bases and J lost 0; bases outside the gene matches: 4. CDR1 and CDR2 (germline): SNHLY, FYNNEI. Profiling relied on immunoSEQ multiplex PCR, and the TCRdb table lists in-frame clones only, not all of them. The sample lists about 93,000 clones, about 90% occurring once. Samples were taken at baseline and on day 1 of cycles 4 and 7. This specimen consisted of CD4+ or CD8+ T cells sorted from blood, obtained in a trial of the OX40 agonist ivuxolimab. The chain combines TRBV2 with TRBJ2-1, with 8 positions matching TRBD2. The origin of this receptor is an adult with an advanced solid tumor such as melanoma, head and neck, liver or kidney cancer. The CDR3 reads CARSGGDSYNEQFF. The CDR3 region has the DNA TGTGCCAGGAGCGGGGGAGACTCCTACAATGAGCAGTTCTTC. The variable domain in full, with the rest retrieved from reference TRBV2 and TRBJ2-1, is EPEVTQTPSHQVTQMGQEVILRCVPISNHLYFYWYRQILGQKVEFLVSFYNNEISEKSEIFDDQFSVERPDGSNFTLKIRSTKLEDSAMYFCARSGGDSYNEQFFGPGTRLTVL.